The 6 T cell receptor beta chains listed next were all sequenced from one sample in a study of T cell changes during pregnancy in multiple sclerosis. The table came from immunoSEQ multiplex PCR; TCRdb's copy has only in-frame clones and leaves some out. The sample has over 70,000 clones, approximately 90% seen once. The specimen was peripheral blood, collected in the first trimester of pregnancy. All receptors derive from a female donor in good health, enrolled as a control in a pregnancy study.

This chain uses TRBV5-1 with TRBJ1-1, with D tentatively TRBD1 (5 bases). V was pared by 4 bases and J by 0 bases, with 10 bases between. The CDR3 runs to 14 residues. CDR1 and CDR2 (germline): SGHRS, YFSETQ. As DNA, the CDR3 is TGCGCCAGCAGCGCCGGACACCTGAACACTGAAGCTTTCTTT. It encodes CASSAGHLNTEAFF.

This chain joins TRBV7-9 and TRBJ1-2, with 7 bases fitting TRBD1. CDR1 is SEHNR, CDR2 FQNEAQ, per germline (reference sequence). The J segment lost 5 bases and the V segment lost 3 bases, leaving 12 bases of the junction unmatched. This CDR3 has 16 residues. The CDR3 DNA sequence: TGTGCCAGCAGCTTCGTCCGGGACAGCCTCGAGTATGGCTACACCTTC. This encodes CASSFVRDSLEYGYTF.

V gene TRBV7-2 combines with J gene TRBJ1-1; D possibly corresponds to TRBD1 (5 bases). V was pared by 3 bases and J by 7 bases, with 15 bases between. There are 14 residues in the CDR3. Per the germline V gene, CDR1 is SGHTA and CDR2 is FQGNSA. The CDR3 nucleotides read TGTGCCAGCAGCTTTTGGGGGGGAAGTGGTGAAGCTTTCTTT. Its translation is CASSFWGGSGEAFF.

This clone has just one count. The chain links TRBV6-5 to TRBJ2-4; 7 bases align to TRBD2. Per the germline V gene, CDR1 is MNHEY and CDR2 is SVGAGI. The CDR3 contains 12 residues. The V segment lost 4 bases and the J segment 7 bases; nucleotides outside the gene matches: 1. The CDR3 loop is CASSFGGNIQYF. CDR3 coding DNA: TGTGCCAGCAGTTTCGGGGGGAACATTCAGTACTTC.

The chain couples TRBV5-1 to TRBJ2-6, with TRBD1 matching over 9 bases. Germline V gives CDR1 SGHRS, CDR2 YFSETQ. This CDR3 region has 15 residues. Trimming removed 7 bases from V and 3 bases from J; junction bases left unmatched: 5. CDR3 loop: CASGQGRGGANVLTF. CDR3 in DNA: TGCGCCAGCGGACAGGGGCGAGGTGGGGCCAACGTCCTGACTTTC.

The chain has TRBV9 and TRBJ2-7; 8 bases map to TRBD2. Trimming took 5 bases from V and 4 from J; bases not matched to a gene: 5. Germline CDR1 and CDR2: SGDLS and YYNGEE. This CDR3 comprises 13 residues. This chain's CDR3 is CASSVRGGYEQYF. Here the CDR3 DNA reads TGTGCCAGCAGTGTCCGGGGGGGGTACGAGCAGTACTTC.